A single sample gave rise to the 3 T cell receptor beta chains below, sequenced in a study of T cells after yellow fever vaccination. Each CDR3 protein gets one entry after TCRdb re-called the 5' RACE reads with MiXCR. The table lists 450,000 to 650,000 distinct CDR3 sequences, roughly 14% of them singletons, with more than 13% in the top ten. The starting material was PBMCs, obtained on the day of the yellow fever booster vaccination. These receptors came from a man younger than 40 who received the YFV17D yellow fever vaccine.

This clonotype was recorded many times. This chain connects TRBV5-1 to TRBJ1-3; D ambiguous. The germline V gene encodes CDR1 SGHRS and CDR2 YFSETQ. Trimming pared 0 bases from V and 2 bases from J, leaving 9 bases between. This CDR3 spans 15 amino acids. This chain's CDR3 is CASSLDSVPGNTIYF. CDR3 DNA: TGCGCCAGCAGCTTGGACTCCGTCCCTGGAAACACCATATATTTT.

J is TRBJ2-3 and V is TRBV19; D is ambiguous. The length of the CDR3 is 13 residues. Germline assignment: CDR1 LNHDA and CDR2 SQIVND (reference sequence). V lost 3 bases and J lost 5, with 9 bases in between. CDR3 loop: CASSIQAIDTQYF. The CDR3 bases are TGTGCCAGTAGTATTCAGGCAATAGATACGCAGTATTTT.

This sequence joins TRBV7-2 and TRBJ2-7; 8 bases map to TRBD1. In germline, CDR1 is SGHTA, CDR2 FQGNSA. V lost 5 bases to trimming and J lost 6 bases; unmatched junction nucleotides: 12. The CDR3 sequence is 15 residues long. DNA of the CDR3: TGTGCCAGCAGCGTAGGGACAGGTGGGACGGTCGAGCAGTACTTC. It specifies CASSVGTGGTVEQYF.